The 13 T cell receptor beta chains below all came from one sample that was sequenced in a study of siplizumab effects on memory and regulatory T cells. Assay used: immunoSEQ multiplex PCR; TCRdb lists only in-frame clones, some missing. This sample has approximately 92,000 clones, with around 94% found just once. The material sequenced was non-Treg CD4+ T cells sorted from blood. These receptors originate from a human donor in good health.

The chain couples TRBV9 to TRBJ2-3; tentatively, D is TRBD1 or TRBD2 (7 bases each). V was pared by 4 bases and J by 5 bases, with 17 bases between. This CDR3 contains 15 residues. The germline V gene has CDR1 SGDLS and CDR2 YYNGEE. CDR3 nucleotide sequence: TGTGCCAGCAGCCCATCAGGGGGGGTGGTAGATACGCAGTATTTT. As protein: CASSPSGGVVDTQYF.

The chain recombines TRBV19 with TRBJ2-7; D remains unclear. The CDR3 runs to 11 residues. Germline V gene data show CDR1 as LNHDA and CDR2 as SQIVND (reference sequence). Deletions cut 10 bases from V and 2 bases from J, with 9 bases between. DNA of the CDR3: TGTGCCACCGCGCAGGCCTACGAGCAGTACTTC. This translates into CATAQAYEQYF.

The CDR3 DNA sequence: TGTGCCAGCAGTTTATCGGGTTTCCGGGACAGGGGGGGAGAGCAGTACTTC. Its translation: CASSLSGFRDRGGEQYF. V and J are TRBV28 and TRBJ2-7; 11 positions match TRBD1. The CDR3 runs to 17 residues. V dropped 1 base and J dropped 7; count of bases not matched to a gene: 12. Germline assignment: CDR1 MDHEN and CDR2 SYDVKM.

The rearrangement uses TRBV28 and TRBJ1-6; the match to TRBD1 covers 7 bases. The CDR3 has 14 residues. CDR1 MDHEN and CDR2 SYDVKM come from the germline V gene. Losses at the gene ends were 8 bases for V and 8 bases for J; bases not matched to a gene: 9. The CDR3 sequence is CASCPGTADSPLHF. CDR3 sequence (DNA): TGTGCCAGCTGCCCCGGGACAGCTGATTCACCCCTCCACTTT.

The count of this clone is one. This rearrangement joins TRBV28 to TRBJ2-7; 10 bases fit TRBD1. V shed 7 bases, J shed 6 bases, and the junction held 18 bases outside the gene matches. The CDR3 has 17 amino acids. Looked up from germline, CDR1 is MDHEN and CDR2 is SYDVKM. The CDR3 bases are TGTGCCAGCACTCCTCCAGCCTCCGGGACAGGGGTCCGCGAGCAGTACTTC. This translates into CASTPPASGTGVREQYF.

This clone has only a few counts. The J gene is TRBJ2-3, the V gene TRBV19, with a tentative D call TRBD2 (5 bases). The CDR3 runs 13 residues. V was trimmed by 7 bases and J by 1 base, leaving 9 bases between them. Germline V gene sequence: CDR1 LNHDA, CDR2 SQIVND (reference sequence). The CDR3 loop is CASMGVGTDTQYF. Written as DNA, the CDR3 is TGTGCCAGTATGGGAGTAGGCACAGATACGCAGTATTTT.

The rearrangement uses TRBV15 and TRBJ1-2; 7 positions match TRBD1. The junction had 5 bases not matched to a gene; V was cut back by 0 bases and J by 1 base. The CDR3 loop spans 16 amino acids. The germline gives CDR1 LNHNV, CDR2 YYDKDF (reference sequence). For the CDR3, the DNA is TGTGCCACCAGCAGAGATTCGGGACAGATTAACTATGGCTACACCTTC. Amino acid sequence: CATSRDSGQINYGYTF.

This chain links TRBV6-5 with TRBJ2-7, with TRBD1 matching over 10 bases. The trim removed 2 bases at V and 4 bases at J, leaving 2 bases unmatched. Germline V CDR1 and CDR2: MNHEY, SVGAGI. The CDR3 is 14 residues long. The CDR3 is CASSYGTGVYEQYF. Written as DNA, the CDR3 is TGTGCCAGCAGTTACGGGACAGGGGTTTACGAGCAGTACTTC.

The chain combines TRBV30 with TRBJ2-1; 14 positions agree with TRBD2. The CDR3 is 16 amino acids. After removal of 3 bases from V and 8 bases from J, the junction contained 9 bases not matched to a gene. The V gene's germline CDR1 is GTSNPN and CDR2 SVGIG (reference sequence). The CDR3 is CAWSQARLAGGDEQFF. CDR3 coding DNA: TGTGCCTGGAGCCAAGCCCGACTAGCGGGAGGGGATGAGCAGTTCTTC. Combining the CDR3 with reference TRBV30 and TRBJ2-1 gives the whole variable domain SQTIHQWPATLVQPVGSPLSLECTVEGTSNPNLYWYRQAAGRGLQLLFYSVGIGQISSEVPQNLSASRPQDRQFILSSKKLLLSDSGFYLCAWSQARLAGGDEQFFGPGTRLTVL.

CDR3 region: CASSQRTSGSSQYF. In DNA, the CDR3 is TGTGCCAGCAGCCAGAGGACTAGCGGCAGTTCGCAGTACTTC. V gene TRBV14 combines with J gene TRBJ2-7, with TRBD2 matching over 10 bases. With 3 bases clipped from V and 9 bases from J, the junction kept 8 bases outside the gene matches. The CDR3 totals 14 residues. CDR1 SGHDN and CDR2 FVKESK come from the germline V gene.

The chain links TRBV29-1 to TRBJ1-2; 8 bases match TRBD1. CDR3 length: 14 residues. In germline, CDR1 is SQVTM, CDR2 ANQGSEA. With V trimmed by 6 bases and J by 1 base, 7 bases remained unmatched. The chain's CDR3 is CSVVYRGDNYGYTF. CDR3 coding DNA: TGCAGCGTCGTGTACAGGGGGGATAACTATGGCTACACCTTC.

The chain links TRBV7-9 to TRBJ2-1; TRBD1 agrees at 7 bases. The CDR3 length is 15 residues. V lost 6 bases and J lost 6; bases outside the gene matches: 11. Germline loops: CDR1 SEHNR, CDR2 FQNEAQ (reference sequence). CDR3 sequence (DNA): TGTGCCAGCAGGGACAGGTCCTCTGAGGGCAATGAGCAGTTCTTC. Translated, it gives CASRDRSSEGNEQFF.

The CDR3, as DNA: TGCGCCAGCAGCTCTTGGAAGGGGGGCACAGATACGCAGTATTTT. Protein sequence: CASSSWKGGTDTQYF. The V call is TRBV10-1, the J call TRBJ2-3; a weak D match, TRBD1 (6 bases). In germline, CDR1 is WNHNN, CDR2 SYGVQD (reference sequence). V lost 6 bases, J lost 1 base, and 14 bases lay in between. CDR3 length: 15 amino acids.